The TCR beta chain described here comes from a study of T-cell reconstitution after alpha-beta-depleted transplantation in children. Using unique molecular identifiers, the investigators prepared the TCRbeta library. MiXCR, applied by TCRdb to the PCR reads, yields one record per CDR3 protein. This table holds approximately 520,000 distinct CDR3 sequences, about 30% found once. The CDR3 extends over 16 amino acids. CDR1 and CDR2 (germline): MNHEY, SVGAGI. V dropped 2 bases and J dropped 0; count of bases not matched to a gene: 7. The receptor was isolated from a human donor who donated a stem cell graft to a child with aplastic anemia. The chain is built from TRBV6-5 and TRBJ2-7; 7 positions match TRBD2. The material sequenced was PBMCs from the stem cell graft donor, taken from the stem cell graft. CDR3 protein: CASSYRPAGASYEQYF. DNA for the CDR3: TGTGCCAGCAGTTACCGCCCGGCGGGAGCCTCCTACGAGCAGTACTTC.